This T cell receptor (beta chain) was captured by sequencing in a study of cytomegalovirus exposure and HLA in healthy donors. This PCR relied on a set of 60 Vbeta primers and 13 Jbeta primers. Original data processing: In a later analysis, the count reached 82 million or so unique TCR beta chains, with 9 million to 11 million shared. TCRdb's copy holds only in-frame clones and misses some; the assay was immunoSEQ multiplex PCR. V and J calls and clone size come straight from that table; D and trimming were deduced from the DNA. The sample has 130,000 or so clones. Study-wide findings and caveats: It was taken for granted in presence/absence analyses that sequencing depth across donors was roughly uniform. Looking again later, the authors saw that most CMV-associated TCR beta chains seemed HLA-restricted.

A remark on this clone: The target antigen is unknown.

V shed 2 bases and J 3 bases; nucleotides not matched to a gene: 7. From germline, CDR1 is SGHTA and CDR2 FQGTGA. The CDR3 runs to 15 residues. The rearrangement links TRBV7-3 to TRBJ2-7; the match to TRBD1 covers 7 bases. The TCR comes from a woman aged 40 to 50 in good health and CMV-seronegative. Source material: PBMCs. The DNA for the CDR3 is TGTGCCAGCAGCTTAGGTGGGACAGCCGTCTACGAGCAGTACTTC. Translation gives CASSLGGTAVYEQYF.